This passage covers 11 T cell receptor beta chains from one sample sequenced in a study of T cell responses to AZD1222 COVID-19 vaccine. Clones were sequenced by immunoSEQ multiplex PCR, and TCRdb holds only the in-frame ones, with some missing. The sample records fewer than 140,000 clones, roughly 87% being singletons. The specimen was peripheral blood, collected 28 days after the second AZD1222 dose. The receptors here all came from an adult who received the AZD1222 COVID-19 vaccine.

V usage is TRBV25-1 and J usage is TRBJ2-1; D might be TRBD1 (5 bases). The V and J ends lost 3 bases and 4 bases respectively, with 16 bases between them. The CDR3 is 16 residues long. CDR1 is MGHDK and CDR2 is SYGVNS in the germline V gene. The CDR3 here is CASSEIIDSRYNEQFF. The CDR3 DNA sequence: TGTGCCAGCAGTGAGATAATAGACAGCCGATACAATGAGCAGTTCTTC. Looking up the rest from reference TRBV25-1 and TRBJ2-1 gives the full variable domain: EADIYQTPRYLVIGTGKKITLECSQTMGHDKMYWYQQDPGMELHLIHYSYGVNSTEKGDLSSESTVSRIRTEHFPLTLESARPSHTSQYLCASSEIIDSRYNEQFFGPGTRLTVL.

This rearrangement joins TRBV4-3 to TRBJ2-3; no definite D call. Germline V gene data show CDR1 as LGHNA and CDR2 as YSLEER. This CDR3 is built from 12 residues. Trimming pared 0 bases from V and 3 bases from J, leaving 1 base between. CDR3 amino acids: CASSQETDTQYF. CDR3 DNA: TGCGCCAGCAGCCAAGAAACAGATACGCAGTATTTT.

The chain uses TRBV7-3 and TRBJ1-1; weak D call: TRBD1 (6 bases). The CDR3 extends over 15 amino acids. CDR1 is SGHTA, CDR2 FQGTGA, per germline. Trimming cost V 10 bases and J 3 bases, with 21 bases left between them. The CDR3 nucleotides read TGTGCCAACAAGACCACAGGGAGGTCGGACACTGAAGCTTTCTTT. It specifies CANKTTGRSDTEAFF.

The V call is TRBV11-2, the J call TRBJ2-3; D tentatively reads TRBD1 or TRBD2 (6 bases each). Germline CDR1 SGHAT, CDR2 FQNNGV. Trimming removed 5 bases from V and 6 bases from J, with 18 bases in between. The CDR3 covers 15 residues. CDR3 nucleotide sequence: TGTGCCAGCAGCCCACGGGACTTAGGGGGGGATACGCAGTATTTT. Translation gives CASSPRDLGGDTQYF.

The genes are TRBV29-1 and TRBJ1-4, with 7 nucleotides matching TRBD1. V gave up 5 bases and J gave up 3 bases; unmatched junction bases: 9. CDR1 and CDR2 (germline): SQVTM, ANQGSEA. The CDR3 has 15 amino acids. The CDR3 nucleotides read TGCAGCGTTAAGGGGGCGTTTGATTCTAATGAAAAACTGTTTTTT. Protein: CSVKGAFDSNEKLFF.

The CDR3 sequence is CASSLAREAFF. CDR3 DNA sequence: TGTGCCAGCAGCTTAGCACGTGAAGCTTTCTTT. The chain joins TRBV7-8 to TRBJ1-1; no reliable D call. Per the germline V gene, CDR1 is SGHVS and CDR2 is FQNEAQ. With 0 bases removed from V and 7 bases from J, the gap between germline ends came to 3 bases. The CDR3 length is 11 residues.

This chain connects TRBV12-1 to TRBJ1-1. TRBV12-1 is flagged as a pseudogene. CDR3 length: 18 amino acids. CDR3 in DNA: TGTGCCAGCAGCTTTTATCCACTGGAAGACCTGGGGAACACTGAAGCTTTCTTT. Encoded protein: CASSFYPLEDLGNTEAFF.

CDR3 DNA sequence: TGTGCCAGCAGCCAAGGAAACGGAAACACCATATATTTT. Protein sequence: CASSQGNGNTIYF. This chain links TRBV3-1 (or the pseudogene TRBV3-2) with TRBJ1-3; D ambiguous. Germline V gives CDR1 LGHDT, CDR2 YNNKEL (reference sequence). The CDR3 contains 13 residues. V was trimmed by 1 base and J by 4 bases, leaving 5 bases between them.

The chain couples TRBV18 to TRBJ2-5, with unresolved D. The CDR3 is made up of 13 amino acids. V was cut by 2 bases and J by 1 base, with 5 bases left in between. Germline V CDR1 and CDR2: KGHSH, LQKENI. CDR3 sequence: CASSPSGQETQYF. CDR3 DNA sequence: TGTGCCAGCTCACCATCTGGCCAAGAGACCCAGTACTTC.

The chain links TRBV29-1 to TRBJ1-4; D possibly corresponds to TRBD1 (5 bases). Germline V CDR1 and CDR2: SQVTM, ANQGSEA. The V end lost 6 bases, the J end lost 7 bases, and 18 bases lay between the germline ends. The CDR3 runs 14 residues. The CDR3 DNA sequence: TGCAGCGTCATTGGGGGGACGGGAGGTGAAAAACTGTTTTTT. Its protein is CSVIGGTGGEKLFF.

The V gene is TRBV11-3, the J gene TRBJ2-1; TRBD2 aligns across 7 bases. Germline V gene lookup returns CDR1 SGHNT and CDR2 YENEEA. This CDR3 comprises 14 residues. The V gene end was trimmed by 2 bases and the J gene end by 7 bases; junction bases not matched to a gene: 5. This CDR3 is CASSLNGGLNEQFF. For the CDR3, the DNA is TGTGCCAGCAGCTTAAACGGGGGGTTGAATGAGCAGTTCTTC. The whole variable domain, remainder taken from reference TRBV11-3 and TRBJ2-1, is EAGVVQSPRYKIIEKKQPVAFWCNPISGHNTLYWYLQNLGQGPELLIRYENEEAVDDSQLPKDRFSAERLKGVDSTLKIQPAELGDSAVYLCASSLNGGLNEQFFGPGTRLTVL.